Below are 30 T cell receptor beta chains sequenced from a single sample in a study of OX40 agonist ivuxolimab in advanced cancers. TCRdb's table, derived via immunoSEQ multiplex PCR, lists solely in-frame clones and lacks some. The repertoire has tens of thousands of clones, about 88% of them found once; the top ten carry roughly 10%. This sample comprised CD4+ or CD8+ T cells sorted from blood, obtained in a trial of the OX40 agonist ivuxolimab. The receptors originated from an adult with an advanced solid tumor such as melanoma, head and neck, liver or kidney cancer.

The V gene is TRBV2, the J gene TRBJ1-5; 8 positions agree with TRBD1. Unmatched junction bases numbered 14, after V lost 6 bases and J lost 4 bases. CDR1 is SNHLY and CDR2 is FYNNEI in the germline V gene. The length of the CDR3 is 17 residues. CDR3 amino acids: CASRDLGQGTVNQPQHF. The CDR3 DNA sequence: TGTGCCAGCAGGGATCTTGGACAGGGAACGGTTAATCAGCCCCAGCATTTT.

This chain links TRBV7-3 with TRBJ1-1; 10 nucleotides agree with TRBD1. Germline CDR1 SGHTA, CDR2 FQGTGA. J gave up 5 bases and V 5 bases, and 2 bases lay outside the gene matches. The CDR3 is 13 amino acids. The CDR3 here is CASSLGQGTEAFF. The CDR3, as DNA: TGTGCCAGCAGCCTGGGACAGGGGACTGAAGCTTTCTTT.

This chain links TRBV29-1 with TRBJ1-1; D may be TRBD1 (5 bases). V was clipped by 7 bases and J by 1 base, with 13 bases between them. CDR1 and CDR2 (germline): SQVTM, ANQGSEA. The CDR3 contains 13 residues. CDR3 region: CSAQIGGNTEAFF. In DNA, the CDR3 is TGCAGCGCCCAAATTGGGGGGAACACTGAAGCTTTCTTT.

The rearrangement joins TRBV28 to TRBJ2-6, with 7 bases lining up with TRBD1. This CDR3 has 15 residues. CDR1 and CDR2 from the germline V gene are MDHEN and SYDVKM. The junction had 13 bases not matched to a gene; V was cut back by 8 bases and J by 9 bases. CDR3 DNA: TGTGCCAGCGGACACTCGACAGGGTCCCTCAACGTCCTGACTTTC. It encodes CASGHSTGSLNVLTF.

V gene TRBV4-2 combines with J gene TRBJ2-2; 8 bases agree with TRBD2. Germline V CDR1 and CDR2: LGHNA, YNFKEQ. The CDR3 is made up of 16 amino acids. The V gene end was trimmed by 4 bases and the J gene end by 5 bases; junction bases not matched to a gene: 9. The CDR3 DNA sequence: TGTGCCAGCAGCCGGGGGGCGGGACTAGAGACCGGGGAGCTGTTTTTT. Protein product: CASSRGAGLETGELFF.

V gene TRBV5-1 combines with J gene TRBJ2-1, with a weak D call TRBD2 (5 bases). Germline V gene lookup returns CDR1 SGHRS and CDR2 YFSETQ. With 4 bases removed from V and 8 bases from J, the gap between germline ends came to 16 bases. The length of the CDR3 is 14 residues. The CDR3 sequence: CASSSPSSSDEQFF. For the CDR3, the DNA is TGCGCCAGCAGCAGCCCTAGCAGCAGCGATGAGCAGTTCTTC.

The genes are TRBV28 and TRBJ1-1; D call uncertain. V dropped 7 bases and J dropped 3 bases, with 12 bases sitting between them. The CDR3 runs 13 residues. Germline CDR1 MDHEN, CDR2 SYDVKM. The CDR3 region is CASNPGWDTEAFF. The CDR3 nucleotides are TGTGCCAGCAACCCCGGTTGGGACACTGAAGCTTTCTTT.

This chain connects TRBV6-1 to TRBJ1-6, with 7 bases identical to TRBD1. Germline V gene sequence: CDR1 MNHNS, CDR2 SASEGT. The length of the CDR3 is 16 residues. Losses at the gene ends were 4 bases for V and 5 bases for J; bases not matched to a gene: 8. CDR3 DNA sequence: TGTGCCAGCAGTGGAATCGACGGGACAGATAATTCACCCCTCCACTTT. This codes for CASSGIDGTDNSPLHF.

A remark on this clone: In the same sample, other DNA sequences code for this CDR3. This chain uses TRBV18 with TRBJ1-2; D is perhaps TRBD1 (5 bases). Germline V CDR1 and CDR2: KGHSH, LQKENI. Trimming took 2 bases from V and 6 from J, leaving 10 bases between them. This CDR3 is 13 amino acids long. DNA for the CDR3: TGTGCCAGCTCACCATCCAGGGAGGATGGCTACACCTTC. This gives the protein CASSPSREDGYTF.

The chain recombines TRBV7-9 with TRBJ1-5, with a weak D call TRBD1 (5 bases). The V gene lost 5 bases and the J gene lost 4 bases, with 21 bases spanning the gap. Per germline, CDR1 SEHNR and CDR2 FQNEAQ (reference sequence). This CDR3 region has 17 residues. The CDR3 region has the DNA TGTGCCAGCAGCCTTGGCGCGGGGGGGGTCGGTAATCAGCCCCAGCATTTT. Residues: CASSLGAGGVGNQPQHF.

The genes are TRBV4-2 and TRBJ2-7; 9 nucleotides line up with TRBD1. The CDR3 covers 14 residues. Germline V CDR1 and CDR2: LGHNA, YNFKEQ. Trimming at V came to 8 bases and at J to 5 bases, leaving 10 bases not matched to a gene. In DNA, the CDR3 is TGTGCCAGCGGGTACCGGGACAGGGCCCACGAGCAGTACTTC. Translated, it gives CASGYRDRAHEQYF.

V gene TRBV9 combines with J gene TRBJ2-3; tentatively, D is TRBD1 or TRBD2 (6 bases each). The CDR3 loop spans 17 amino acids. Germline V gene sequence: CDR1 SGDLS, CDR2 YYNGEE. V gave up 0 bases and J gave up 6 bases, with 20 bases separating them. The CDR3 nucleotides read TGTGCCAGCAGCGTAGGAAGGGGGGCGCAATGGGCCGATACGCAGTATTTT. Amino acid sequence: CASSVGRGAQWADTQYF.

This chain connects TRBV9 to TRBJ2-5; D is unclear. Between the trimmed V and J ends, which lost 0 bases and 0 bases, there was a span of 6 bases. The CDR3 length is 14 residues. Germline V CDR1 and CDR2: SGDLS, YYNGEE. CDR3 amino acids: CASSVGAYQETQYF. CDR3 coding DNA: TGTGCCAGCAGCGTAGGAGCTTACCAAGAGACCCAGTACTTC.

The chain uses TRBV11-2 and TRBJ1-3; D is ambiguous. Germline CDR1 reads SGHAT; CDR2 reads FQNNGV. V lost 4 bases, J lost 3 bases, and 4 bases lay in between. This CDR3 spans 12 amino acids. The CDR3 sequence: CASSSHGNTIYF. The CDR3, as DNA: TGTGCCAGCAGCTCACATGGAAACACCATATATTTT. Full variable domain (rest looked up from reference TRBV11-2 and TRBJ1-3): EAGVAQSPRYKIIEKRQSVAFWCNPISGHATLYWYQQILGQGPKLLIQFQNNGVVDDSQLPKDRFSAERLKGVDSTLKIQPAKLEDSAVYLCASSSHGNTIYFGEGSWLTVV.

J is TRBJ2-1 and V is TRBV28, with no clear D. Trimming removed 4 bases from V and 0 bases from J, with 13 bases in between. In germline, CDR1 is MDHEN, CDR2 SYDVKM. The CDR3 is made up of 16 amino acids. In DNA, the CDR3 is TGTGCCAGCAGTTGGAGATACCCAAGCTCCTACAATGAGCAGTTCTTC. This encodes CASSWRYPSSYNEQFF.

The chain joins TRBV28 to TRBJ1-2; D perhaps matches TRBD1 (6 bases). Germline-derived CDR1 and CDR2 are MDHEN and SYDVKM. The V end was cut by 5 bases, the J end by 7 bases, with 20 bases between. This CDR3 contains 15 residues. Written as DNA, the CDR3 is TGTGCCAGCAGTCCCCGGGACACGGTTTTCCGTGGCTACACCTTC. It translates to CASSPRDTVFRGYTF.

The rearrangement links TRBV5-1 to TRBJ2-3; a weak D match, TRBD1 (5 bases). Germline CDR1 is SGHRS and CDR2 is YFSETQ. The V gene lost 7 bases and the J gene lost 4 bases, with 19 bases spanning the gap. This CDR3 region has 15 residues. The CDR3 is CASSPLDIFPDTQYF. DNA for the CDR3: TGCGCCAGCTCTCCCTTGGACATTTTTCCAGATACGCAGTATTTT.

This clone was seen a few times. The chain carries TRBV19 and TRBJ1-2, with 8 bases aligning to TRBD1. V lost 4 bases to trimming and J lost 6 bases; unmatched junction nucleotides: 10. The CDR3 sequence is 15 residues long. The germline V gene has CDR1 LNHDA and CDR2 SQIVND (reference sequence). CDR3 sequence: CASSTWTGPSHGYTF. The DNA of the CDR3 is TGTGCCAGTAGTACGTGGACAGGGCCCTCGCATGGCTACACCTTC.

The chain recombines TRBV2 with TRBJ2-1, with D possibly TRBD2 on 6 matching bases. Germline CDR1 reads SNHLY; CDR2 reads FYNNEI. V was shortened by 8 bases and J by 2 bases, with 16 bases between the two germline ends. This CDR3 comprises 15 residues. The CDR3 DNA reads TGTGCCAGCGCTCTGCCCGGGAGTACCTACAATGAGCAGTTCTTC. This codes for CASALPGSTYNEQFF.

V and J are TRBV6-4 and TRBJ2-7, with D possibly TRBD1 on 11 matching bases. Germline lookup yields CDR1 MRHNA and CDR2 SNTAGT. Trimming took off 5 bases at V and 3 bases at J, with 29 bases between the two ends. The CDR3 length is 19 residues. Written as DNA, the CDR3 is TGTGCCAGCAGTTTTCGGACAGGGGGCTCTAGCGGGGGCAACTACGAGCAGTACTTC. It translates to CASSFRTGGSSGGNYEQYF.

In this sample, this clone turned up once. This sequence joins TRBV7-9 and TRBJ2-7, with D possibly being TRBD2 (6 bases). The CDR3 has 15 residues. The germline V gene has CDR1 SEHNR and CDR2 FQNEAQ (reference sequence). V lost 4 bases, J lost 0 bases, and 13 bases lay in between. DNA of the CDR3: TGTGCCAGCAGCTCCCAAGGCGGGACCTCCTACGAGCAGTACTTC. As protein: CASSSQGGTSYEQYF.

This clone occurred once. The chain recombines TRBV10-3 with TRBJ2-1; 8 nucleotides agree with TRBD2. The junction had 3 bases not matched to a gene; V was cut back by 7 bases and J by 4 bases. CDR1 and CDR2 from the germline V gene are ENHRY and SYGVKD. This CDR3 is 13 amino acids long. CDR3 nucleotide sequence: TGTGCCATCAAGCTAGCGGGTTACAATGAGCAGTTCTTC. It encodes CAIKLAGYNEQFF.

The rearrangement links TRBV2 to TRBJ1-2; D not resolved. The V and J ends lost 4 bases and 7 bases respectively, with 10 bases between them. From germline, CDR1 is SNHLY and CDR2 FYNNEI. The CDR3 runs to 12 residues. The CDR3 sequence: CASSVRESGYTF. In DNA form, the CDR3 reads TGTGCCAGCAGTGTTAGGGAGTCTGGCTACACCTTC.

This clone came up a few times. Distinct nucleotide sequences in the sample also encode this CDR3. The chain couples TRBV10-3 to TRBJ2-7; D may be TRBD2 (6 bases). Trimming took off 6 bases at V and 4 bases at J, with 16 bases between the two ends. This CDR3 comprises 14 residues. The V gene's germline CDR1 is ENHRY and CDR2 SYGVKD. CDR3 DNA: TGTGCCATCAGGGAGGTGGGTGGAGGGTACGAGCAGTACTTC. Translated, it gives CAIREVGGGYEQYF.

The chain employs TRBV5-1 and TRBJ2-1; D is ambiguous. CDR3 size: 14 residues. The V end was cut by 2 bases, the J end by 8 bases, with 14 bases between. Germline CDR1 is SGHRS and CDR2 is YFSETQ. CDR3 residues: CASSFGPHLDEQFF. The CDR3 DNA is TGCGCCAGCAGCTTTGGACCCCATTTGGATGAGCAGTTCTTC.

This CDR3 is CASSCIDWDSTDTQYF. The CDR3 DNA reads TGTGCCAGCAGCTGCATTGACTGGGATAGCACAGATACGCAGTATTTT. The chain uses TRBV28 and TRBJ2-3; unclear D gene. The CDR3 totals 16 residues. Trimming cost V 6 bases and J 0 bases, with 16 bases left between them. Per the germline V gene, CDR1 is MDHEN and CDR2 is SYDVKM.

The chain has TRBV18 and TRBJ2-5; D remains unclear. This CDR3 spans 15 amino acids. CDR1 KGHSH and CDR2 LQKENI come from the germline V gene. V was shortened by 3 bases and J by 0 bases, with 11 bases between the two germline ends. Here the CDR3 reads CASSPSWADQETQYF. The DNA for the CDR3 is TGTGCCAGCTCACCCAGTTGGGCCGACCAAGAGACCCAGTACTTC.

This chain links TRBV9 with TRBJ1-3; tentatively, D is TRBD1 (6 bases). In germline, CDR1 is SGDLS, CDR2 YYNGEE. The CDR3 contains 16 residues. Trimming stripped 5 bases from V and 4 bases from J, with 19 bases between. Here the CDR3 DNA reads TGTGCCAGCAGTTCCCAGGCAGGGGCGCCAGGAAACACCATATATTTT. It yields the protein CASSSQAGAPGNTIYF. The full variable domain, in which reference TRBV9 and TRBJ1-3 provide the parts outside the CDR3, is DSGVTQTPKHLITATGQRVTLRCSPRSGDLSVYWYQQSLDQGLQFLIQYYNGEERAKGNILERFSAQQFPDLHSELNLSSLELGDSALYFCASSSQAGAPGNTIYFGEGSWLTVV.

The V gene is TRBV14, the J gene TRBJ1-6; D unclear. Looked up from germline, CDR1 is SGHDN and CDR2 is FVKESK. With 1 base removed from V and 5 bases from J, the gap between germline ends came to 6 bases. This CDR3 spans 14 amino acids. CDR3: CASSQGTNNSPLHF. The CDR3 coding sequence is TGTGCCAGCAGCCAAGGAACAAATAATTCACCCCTCCACTTT.

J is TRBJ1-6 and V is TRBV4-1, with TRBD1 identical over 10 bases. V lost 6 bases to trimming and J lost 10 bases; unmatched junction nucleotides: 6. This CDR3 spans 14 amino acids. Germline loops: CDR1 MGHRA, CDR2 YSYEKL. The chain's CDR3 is CASRRGDRGSPLHF. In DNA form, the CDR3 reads TGCGCCAGCAGACGGGGGGACAGGGGCTCACCCCTCCACTTT.